These 23 T cell receptor beta chains were all obtained from the same sample, sequenced in a study of CD8+ T cells in alopecia areata. Treatment: oral pan-JAK inhibitor, 5-10 mg twice daily. Isolated RNA was reverse transcribed into cDNA used as the sequencing template. Sequencing was performed with immunoSEQ multiplex PCR; in TCRdb, only in-frame clones are kept and a portion is missing. The data contain roughly 200,000 clones, approximately 47% of them seen just once; the ten biggest clones take up around 2.8%. Material: CD4+ T cells sorted from blood, obtained around week 36, from a patient treated with tofacitinib. The source is a human donor with alopecia areata.

This clone was seen only a few times. The gene calls are TRBV6-5 and TRBJ2-2; D is unresolved. Germline V lookup: CDR1 MNHEY, CDR2 SVGAGI. V was cut by 4 bases and J by 1 base, with 10 bases left in between. The CDR3 is 15 residues long. As DNA, the CDR3 is TGTGCCAGCAGTTCCCCCCCCAGGAACACCGGGGAGCTGTTTTTT. It codes for CASSSPPRNTGELFF.

The CDR3 DNA is TGCGCCAGCAGCTTAGGACTAGCGTTCGAGCAGTTCTTC. This encodes CASSLGLAFEQFF. V is TRBV5-1 and J is TRBJ2-1; the match to TRBD2 covers 9 bases. CDR1 is SGHRS, CDR2 YFSETQ, per germline. The CDR3 is 13 amino acids. After removal of 2 bases from V and 10 bases from J, the junction contained 4 bases not matched to a gene.

This chain connects TRBV25-1 to TRBJ2-7; the match to TRBD2 covers 9 bases. The length of the CDR3 is 14 residues. V shed 5 bases and J 4 bases; nucleotides not matched to a gene: 6. Germline CDR1 MGHDK, CDR2 SYGVNS. The DNA for the CDR3 is TGTGCCAGCAGTAGAGCGGGAGGCAATTACGAGCAGTACTTC. Its translation: CASSRAGGNYEQYF.

The rearrangement joins TRBV29-1 to TRBJ2-2, with D possibly matching TRBD1 (6 bases). The length of the CDR3 is 12 residues. Germline CDR1 reads SQVTM; CDR2 reads ANQGSEA. With 7 bases removed from V and 5 bases from J, the gap between germline ends came to 11 bases. The CDR3 bases are TGCAGCGGTGACAGGCGGACCGGGGAGCTGTTTTTT. As protein: CSGDRRTGELFF.

Only a few counts were recorded for this clone. The chain combines TRBV7-2 with TRBJ2-3; D gene ambiguous. CDR1 SGHTA and CDR2 FQGNSA come from the germline V gene. This CDR3 contains 11 residues. V was clipped by 5 bases and J by 8 bases, with 8 bases between them. The DNA for the CDR3 is TGTGCCAGCAGCCTGTTCGGTACGCAGTATTTT. Its translation: CASSLFGTQYF.

This clone turned up a few times. The genes are TRBV7-9 and TRBJ2-7; 10 nucleotides agree with TRBD2. The germline CDR1 and CDR2 sequences are SEHNR and FQNEAQ (reference sequence). V trimming: 6 bases; J trimming: 6 bases; junction bases outside the gene matches: 11. CDR3 length: 15 residues. The CDR3 DNA is TGTGCCAGCAGTCCGTCCCTAGCGGGAGTCGGCGAGCAGTACTTC. This codes for CASSPSLAGVGEQYF.

The chain couples TRBV9 to TRBJ1-2, with 11 bases fitting TRBD1. The CDR3 runs 14 residues. After removal of 4 bases from V and 3 bases from J, the junction contained 2 bases not matched to a gene. Germline assignment: CDR1 SGDLS and CDR2 YYNGEE. The CDR3 is CASSRGQGDYGYTF. The CDR3 DNA reads as TGTGCCAGCAGCAGGGGACAGGGGGACTATGGCTACACCTTC.

The J gene is TRBJ2-7, the V gene TRBV27, with D perhaps TRBD1 (6 bases). The ends were cut back, 3 bases at V and 5 bases at J, with 11 bases in the middle. The germline CDR1 and CDR2 sequences are MNHEY and SMNVEV (reference sequence). This CDR3 is built from 13 residues. CDR3 sequence (DNA): TGTGCCAGCAGTTTGAACAGGGCCCACGAGCAGTACTTC. Residues: CASSLNRAHEQYF.

The chain joins TRBV2 to TRBJ2-6; D is possibly TRBD2 (5 bases). There are 17 residues in the CDR3. V lost 2 bases to trimming and J lost 1 base, with 12 bases between them. Germline V gene sequence: CDR1 SNHLY, CDR2 FYNNEI. The chain's CDR3 is CASSEPGLQSGANVLTF. CDR3 in DNA: TGTGCCAGCAGTGAACCCGGACTCCAATCTGGGGCCAACGTCCTGACTTTC.

This chain connects TRBV7-2 to TRBJ2-2; 7 bases fit TRBD1. From germline, CDR1 is SGHTA and CDR2 FQGNSA. This CDR3 is 13 amino acids long. The trim removed 5 bases at V and 5 bases at J, leaving 2 bases unmatched. As DNA, the CDR3 is TGTGCCAGCAGCGACAGGGTGACCGGGGAGCTGTTTTTT. This translates into CASSDRVTGELFF. The variable domain in full, with the rest retrieved from reference TRBV7-2 and TRBJ2-2, is GAGVSQSPSNKVTEKGKDVELRCDPISGHTALYWYRQSLGQGLEFLIYFQGNSAPDKSGLPSDRFSAERTGGSVSTLTIQRTQQEDSAVYLCASSDRVTGELFFGEGSRLTVL.

This chain uses TRBV5-1 with TRBJ2-7; D call uncertain. Germline V gene sequence: CDR1 SGHRS, CDR2 YFSETQ. The CDR3 runs to 13 residues. V was trimmed by 0 bases and J by 4 bases, leaving 8 bases between them. The CDR3 protein is CASSLGEGYEQYF. The CDR3 nucleotides are TGCGCCAGCAGCTTGGGAGAAGGATACGAGCAGTACTTC.

This clone occurred many times. Written as DNA, the CDR3 is TGCGCCAGCAGCCAAGACATAGTTCGAGCTAACTATGGCTACACCTTC. This translates into CASSQDIVRANYGYTF. V gene TRBV4-3 combines with J gene TRBJ1-2; unclear D gene. CDR1 is LGHNA, CDR2 YSLEER, per germline. Trimming took off 0 bases at V and 0 bases at J, with 11 bases between the two ends. The CDR3 extends over 16 amino acids.

The chain combines TRBV30 with TRBJ1-4, with TRBD1 identical over 11 bases. The length of the CDR3 is 15 residues. Germline V gene data show CDR1 as GTSNPN and CDR2 as SVGIG (reference sequence). V trimming: 7 bases; J trimming: 6 bases; junction bases outside the gene matches: 10. The CDR3 region has the DNA TGTGCCTCAACACAACCGGGACAGGGGGATGAAAAACTGTTTTTT. Translating it yields CASTQPGQGDEKLFF.

The V and J genes are TRBV7-9 and TRBJ2-2, with D unclear. The germline V and J ends were trimmed by 3 bases and 0 bases, with 8 bases remaining between them. This CDR3 has 15 residues. Germline V gives CDR1 SEHNR, CDR2 FQNEAQ (reference sequence). The CDR3 nucleotides read TGTGCCAGCAGCTTGTGGGTCCCGAACACCGGGGAGCTGTTTTTT. Its translation: CASSLWVPNTGELFF.

Notes on this clone: Other DNA sequences in this sample translate to the same CDR3. This sequence joins TRBV30 and TRBJ2-7; 9 positions match TRBD1. The V gene end was trimmed by 3 bases and the J gene end by 4 bases; junction bases not matched to a gene: 4. This CDR3 contains 13 residues. Germline V gives CDR1 GTSNPN, CDR2 SVGIG (reference sequence). The CDR3 loop reads CAWSGQGNYEQYF. Written as DNA, the CDR3 is TGTGCCTGGAGCGGACAGGGGAATTACGAGCAGTACTTC.

The V call is TRBV7-2, the J call TRBJ1-1; D is unclear. Germline V lookup: CDR1 SGHTA, CDR2 FQGNSA. CDR3 length: 13 residues. Trimming cost V 2 bases and J 8 bases, with 12 bases left between them. The CDR3 region is CASSLNTLGEAFF. CDR3 coding DNA: TGTGCCAGCAGCTTAAACACCTTAGGGGAAGCTTTCTTT. Using reference TRBV7-2 and TRBJ1-1 for the parts outside the CDR3, the full variable domain is GAGVSQSPSNKVTEKGKDVELRCDPISGHTALYWYRQSLGQGLEFLIYFQGNSAPDKSGLPSDRFSAERTGGSVSTLTIQRTQQEDSAVYLCASSLNTLGEAFFGQGTRLTVV.

The chain is built from TRBV4-2 and TRBJ2-7; 10 bases fit TRBD2. Germline lookup yields CDR1 LGHNA and CDR2 YNFKEQ. The CDR3 runs to 14 residues. Trimming at V came to 1 base and at J to 3 bases, leaving 0 bases not matched to a gene. CDR3 protein: CASSQASGSYEQYF. The CDR3 region has the DNA TGTGCCAGCAGCCAAGCTAGCGGGAGCTACGAGCAGTACTTC.

J is TRBJ2-1 and V is TRBV11-1; 8 nucleotides match TRBD1. J gave up 7 bases and V 8 bases, and 10 bases lay outside the gene matches. Germline loops: CDR1 SGHAT, CDR2 FQDESV (reference sequence). The CDR3 is 14 residues long. For the CDR3, the DNA is TGTGCCAGCTCTATGGACAGGGTCAAGAATGAGCAGTTCTTC. This sequence encodes CASSMDRVKNEQFF.

This chain joins TRBV6-5 and TRBJ2-7, with a tentative D call TRBD1 (5 bases). V dropped 6 bases and J dropped 3 bases, with 15 bases sitting between them. CDR3 length: 14 amino acids. In germline, CDR1 is MNHEY, CDR2 SVGAGI. Written as DNA, the CDR3 is TGTGCCAGCAGGATGAAGACAGAGAGCTACGAGCAGTACTTC. It translates to CASRMKTESYEQYF.

CDR3 sequence reads: CASRQLETQYF. The CDR3 DNA reads as TGTGCCAGCAGGCAGTTGGAGACCCAGTACTTC. The chain uses TRBV5-8 and TRBJ2-5, with D unresolved. Between the trimmed V and J ends, which lost 5 bases and 5 bases, there was a span of 7 bases. Germline CDR1 and CDR2: SGHTS and YDEGEE. This CDR3 is built from 11 residues. Variable domain in full (rest from reference TRBV5-8 and TRBJ2-5): EAGVTQSPTHLIKTRGQQATLRCSPISGHTSVYWYQQALGLGLQFLLWYDEGEERNRGNFPPRFSGRQFPNYSSELNVNALELEDSALYLCASRQLETQYFGPGTRLLVL.

This clone was seen a few times. The chain recombines TRBV30 with TRBJ2-7; 10 bases agree with TRBD1. CDR1 GTSNPN and CDR2 SVGIG come from the germline V gene (reference sequence). Trimming removed 1 base from V and 4 bases from J; junction bases left unmatched: 7. The CDR3 is 15 residues long. The CDR3 spells CAWSAGQGRTYEQYF. The DNA of the CDR3 is TGTGCCTGGAGTGCGGGACAGGGGAGAACGTACGAGCAGTACTTC.

The genes are TRBV9 and TRBJ1-1, with a possible D match to TRBD1 (5 bases). The germline V gene has CDR1 SGDLS and CDR2 YYNGEE. The V end lost 0 bases, the J end lost 4 bases, and 10 bases lay between the germline ends. The CDR3 covers 14 residues. CDR3 amino acids: CASSVAPGTTEAFF. As DNA, the CDR3 is TGTGCCAGCAGCGTAGCTCCAGGGACCACTGAAGCTTTCTTT.

The V and J genes are TRBV6-6 and TRBJ2-3; no clear D gene. The V gene lost 4 bases and the J gene lost 7 bases, with 6 bases spanning the gap. Germline CDR1 reads MNHNY; CDR2 reads SVGAGI (reference sequence). CDR3 length: 11 residues. The CDR3 DNA follows: TGTGCCAGCAGTTCGACGAATACGCAGTATTTT. Translated: CASSSTNTQYF.